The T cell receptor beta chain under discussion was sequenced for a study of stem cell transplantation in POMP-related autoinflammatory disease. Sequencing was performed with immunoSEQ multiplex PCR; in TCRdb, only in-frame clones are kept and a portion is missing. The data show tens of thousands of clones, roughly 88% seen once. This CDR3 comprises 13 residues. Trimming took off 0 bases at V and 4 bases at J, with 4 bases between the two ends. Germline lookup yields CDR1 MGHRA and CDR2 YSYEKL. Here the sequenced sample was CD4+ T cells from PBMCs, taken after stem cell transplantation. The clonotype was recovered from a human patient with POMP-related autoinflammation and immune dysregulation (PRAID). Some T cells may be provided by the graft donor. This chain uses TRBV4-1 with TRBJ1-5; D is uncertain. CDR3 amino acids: CASSQEPNQPQHF. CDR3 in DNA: TGCGCCAGCAGCCAAGAACCGAATCAGCCCCAGCATTTT.